This TCR beta chain was identified during a study of PD-1 blockade in classical Hodgkin lymphoma. Assay used: immunoSEQ multiplex PCR; TCRdb lists only in-frame clones, some missing. The data hold about 18,000 clones, with 83% observed a single time. The time point is: cycle 4 day 1 (C4D1), after five to seven weeks of nivolumab. Relapse after autologous stem cell transplantation occurred in every patient, and brentuximab vedotin exposure varied. The sequences come from peripheral blood mononuclear cells (PBMCs), collected before the fourth cycle of nivolumab. This sequence was found in a human donor with classical Hodgkin lymphoma.

CDR3 sequence: CASRGAGSRNQPQHF. The CDR3 DNA reads TGTGCCAGCAGGGGGGCGGGCAGTCGGAATCAGCCCCAGCATTTT. This rearrangement joins TRBV6-6 to TRBJ1-5; D is possibly TRBD1 (6 bases). Trimming pared 6 bases from V and 4 bases from J, leaving 16 bases between. Germline CDR1 is MNHNY and CDR2 is SVGAGI (reference sequence). The CDR3 contains 15 residues.